This TCR beta chain was sequenced for a study of blood T cells in healthy people across ages. Next came a second PCR, run for roughly 6 to 11 cycles, which used a sample-barcoded 5' primer along with a J-beta primer mix. A single record per CDR3 protein comes from TCRdb applying MiXCR to the 5' RACE reads. This table holds some 900,000 distinct CDR3 sequences, roughly 43% found once. The individuals who served as donors were healthy Caucasians living in Russia, aged about 6 to 100. Total RNA extraction produced at least 5.5 micrograms (per sample) for the study. About this clonotype itself: Antigen unknown.

The CDR3 consists of 18 residues. Germline CDR1 reads SGHTA; CDR2 reads FQGNSA. V lost 6 bases and J 2 bases, leaving 24 bases between the germline ends. Findings and caveats of the study: A conclusive naive versus antigen-experienced comparison was prevented by the unsorted PBMCs. Compared with aged donors, long-lived donors showed fewer expanded clones, suggesting selection.

Sample: blood. The receptor's source is a man aged 30 to 45 in good health. This chain links TRBV7-2 with TRBJ2-3, with D possibly matching TRBD2 (5 bases). The CDR3 region has the DNA TGTGCCAGCAGACTAGACTTCTCGTTGGGCGGATACACAGATACGCAGTATTTT. Translation gives CASRLDFSLGGYTDTQYF. The entire variable domain, with the rest obtained from reference TRBV7-2 and TRBJ2-3, is as follows: GAGVSQSPSNKVTEKGKDVELRCDPISGHTALYWYRQSLGQGLEFLIYFQGNSAPDKSGLPSDRFSAERTGGSVSTLTIQRTQQEDSAVYLCASRLDFSLGGYTDTQYFGPGTRLTVL.